This T cell receptor (beta chain) was sequenced for a study of glioma-infiltrating T cells after dendritic cell vaccination. As for time point: after dendritic cell vaccination, including at tumor progression/relapse. The primer mix had 60 V beta and 13 J beta primers. The method was immunoSEQ multiplex PCR; TCRdb's version includes in-frame clones alone and lacks a portion of them. The data show fewer than 90,000 clones, about four fifths seen once. Here the sequenced sample was blood, taken after dendritic cell vaccination. This receptor was obtained from a human donor with glioblastoma.

The CDR3 loop reads CASSLDQGANQPQHF. The DNA for the CDR3 is TGTGCCAGCAGCTTGGACCAGGGGGCGAATCAGCCCCAGCATTTT. This chain uses TRBV5-8 with TRBJ1-5, with TRBD1 identical over 8 bases. J was trimmed by 4 bases and V by 0 bases; bases with no gene match: 3. This CDR3 region has 15 residues. Looked up from germline, CDR1 is SGHTS and CDR2 is YDEGEE.